A selection of T cell receptor beta chains follows, all from one sample in a study of T cell repertoires in cytomegalovirus infection. No antigen has been identified for these receptors. TCRdb itself ran the reads through MiXCR, one entry per CDR3 protein. The sample yields some 560,000 distinct CDR3 sequences, roughly 43% seen once. The sequenced sample was cultured PBMCs, obtained from culture after CMV antigen stimulation. These receptors all come from a human donor in good health (CMV status not recorded). Some clones in this sample may be carry-over from other donors' samples. CDR3s include the opening cysteine and the closing phenylalanine or tryptophan. The D gene is left open where the match is weak. Expanded clones get a size class; other rows say once, few or many, or leave the size out.

DNA: TGTGCCAGCAGTAAGCGGAGGGGCGATGAGCAGTTCTTC; CDR3: CASSKRRGDEQFF; J: TRBJ2-1; size: -; V: TRBV27; D: -
DNA: TGTGCCTGGAATGTTGGCCTACAAGAGACCCAGTACTTC; CDR3: CAWNVGLQETQYF; J: TRBJ2-5; size: few; V: TRBV30; D: -
DNA: TGTGCCAGCAGCCACAGGGGCGGGAATTCACCCCTCCACTTT; CDR3: CASSHRGGNSPLHF; J: TRBJ1-6; size: few; V: TRBV7-9; D: TRBD1
DNA: TGTGCCAGCAGCCTACAGGGGACTATGGGCTACACCTTC; CDR3: CASSLQGTMGYTF; J: TRBJ1-2; size: few; V: TRBV5-4; D: TRBD1
DNA: TGTGCCAGCAGTGCTTCAAGGGCAGATACGCAGTATTTT; CDR3: CASSASRADTQYF; J: TRBJ2-3; size: few; V: TRBV6-1; D: -
DNA: TGTGCCAGCACCCCCAGGGGGCAGGGAGTCATCTATGGCTACACCTTC; CDR3: CASTPRGQGVIYGYTF; J: TRBJ1-2; size: -; V: TRBV6-8; D: TRBD1
DNA: TGTGCCAGTACCGGACCGGGACAGGGACCTCTCTATGGCTACACCTTC; CDR3: CASTGPGQGPLYGYTF; J: TRBJ1-2; size: few; V: TRBV19; D: TRBD1
DNA: TGTGCCAGCAGCGTACTAGGAGCGGGAGGCCCAAGGGGGGGGGGCAATGAGCAGTTCTTC; CDR3: CASSVLGAGGPRGGGNEQFF; J: TRBJ2-1; size: -; V: TRBV11-2; D: TRBD2
DNA: TGTGCCAGCAGCCCCCATTATTGGCAGCGGGAGGGAACCACAGATACGCAGTATTTT; CDR3: CASSPHYWQREGTTDTQYF; J: TRBJ2-3; size: -; V: TRBV7-2; D: TRBD2
DNA: TGCGCCAGCAGCCAAGAAAAGGCGGGGCTCACAGATACGCAGTATTTT; CDR3: CASSQEKAGLTDTQYF; J: TRBJ2-3; size: -; V: TRBV4-1; D: -
DNA: TGTGCCAGCGTCGGGACTAGTAACACCGGGGAGCTGTTTTTT; CDR3: CASVGTSNTGELFF; J: TRBJ2-2; size: -; V: TRBV6-1; D: TRBD2
DNA: TGTGCCAGCAGCTTTTTATGGGATTCACCCCTCCACTTT; CDR3: CASSFLWDSPLHF; J: TRBJ1-6; size: -; V: TRBV7-2; D: -
DNA: TGTGCCAGCAGTTTGCCGACTACCGCGTACGAGCAGTACTTC; CDR3: CASSLPTTAYEQYF; J: TRBJ2-7; size: -; V: TRBV6-2/TRBV6-3; D: -
DNA: TGTGCCAGCAGTTTTGGGCAGAATTATGGCTACACCTTC; CDR3: CASSFGQNYGYTF; J: TRBJ1-2; size: -; V: TRBV28; D: -
DNA: TGTGCCAGCAGCTCCGAGCCTAGCGGGACGTTTTCGGATACGCAGTATTTT; CDR3: CASSSEPSGTFSDTQYF; J: TRBJ2-3; size: few; V: TRBV7-2; D: TRBD2
DNA: TGTGCCAGCAGCTTACGCCGTCTCGGTCAGGGCTTCGACAAGCATTTT; CDR3: CASSLRRLGQGFDKHF; J: TRBJ1-5; size: -; V: TRBV7-8; D: -
DNA: TGCAGCTCCAGGGACAGACTCACCTACAATGAGCAGTTCTTC; CDR3: CSSRDRLTYNEQFF; J: TRBJ2-1; size: -; V: TRBV29-1; D: TRBD1
DNA: TGTGCCAGCAGCTCAGACGGTAGACTTGGCACAGATACGCAGTATTTT; CDR3: CASSSDGRLGTDTQYF; J: TRBJ2-3; size: few; V: TRBV11-2; D: -
DNA: TGTGCCAGCAGCCCGGGGCAGGGCCAAAACATTCAGTACTTC; CDR3: CASSPGQGQNIQYF; J: TRBJ2-4; size: few; V: TRBV11-2; D: -
DNA: TGTGCCTGGAGTTGGACAGACAATGAGCAGTTCTTC; CDR3: CAWSWTDNEQFF; J: TRBJ2-1; size: few; V: TRBV30; D: -
DNA: TGTGCCAGCAGCTTAGCGCTTCTAGAGGGCAGCACAGATACGCAGTATTTT; CDR3: CASSLALLEGSTDTQYF; J: TRBJ2-3; size: -; V: TRBV7-6; D: -
DNA: TGTGCCAGCAGAAGGACAGCTTCCTCCTATGGCTACACCTTC; CDR3: CASRRTASSYGYTF; J: TRBJ1-2; size: -; V: TRBV28; D: -
DNA: TGTGCCAGCAGCCCTCTCTTGCGGGCCCTAGGGGGCGAGCAGTACTTC; CDR3: CASSPLLRALGGEQYF; J: TRBJ2-7; size: -; V: TRBV7-2; D: -
DNA: TGTGCCATCAGGGGACAGGGCATCTACAATGAGCAGTTCTTC; CDR3: CAIRGQGIYNEQFF; J: TRBJ2-1; size: -; V: TRBV10-3; D: TRBD1
DNA: TGTGCCAGCAGCTTAGTAGGGGGGGAAGTGGAGCAGTACTTC; CDR3: CASSLVGGEVEQYF; J: TRBJ2-7; size: -; V: TRBV7-2; D: -
DNA: TGCAGTGCTGAGCCGGGACAGGCACAACATACGCAGTATTTT; CDR3: CSAEPGQAQHTQYF; J: TRBJ2-3; size: -; V: TRBV20-1; D: TRBD1
DNA: TGTGCCAGCAGCTTCTCCCGACAGGTTGTCTACGAGCAGTACTTC; CDR3: CASSFSRQVVYEQYF; J: TRBJ2-7; size: many; V: TRBV7-6; D: -
DNA: TGCAGTGCTAGTGCGACTAGCGGAACCTACAATGAGCAGTTCTTC; CDR3: CSASATSGTYNEQFF; J: TRBJ2-1; size: -; V: TRBV20-1; D: TRBD2
DNA: TGTGCCAGCAGTAGGCTAGCAGCGACAAAGACCCAGTACTTC; CDR3: CASSRLAATKTQYF; J: TRBJ2-5; size: -; V: TRBV7-9; D: -
DNA: TGTGCCAGCAGCTTATTACCAGGGGACAATCAGCCCCAGCATTTT; CDR3: CASSLLPGDNQPQHF; J: TRBJ1-5; size: -; V: TRBV11-2; D: -
DNA: TGTGCCAGCAGTTTATCCCGGGGAGCCACAGATACGCAGTATTTT; CDR3: CASSLSRGATDTQYF; J: TRBJ2-3; size: few; V: TRBV12-3/TRBV12-4; D: -
DNA: TGTGCCAGCAGTCAGGGACAGAACGTAAAACTGTTTTTT; CDR3: CASSQGQNVKLFF; J: TRBJ1-4; size: -; V: TRBV6-6; D: TRBD1
DNA: TGTGCCAGCAGCTTAAACTTCCGGCACTCCTACGAGCAGTACTTC; CDR3: CASSLNFRHSYEQYF; J: TRBJ2-7; size: -; V: TRBV7-2; D: -
DNA: TGTGCCAGCAGCTTCGATGGGGTCTATGGCTACACCTTC; CDR3: CASSFDGVYGYTF; J: TRBJ1-2; size: -; V: TRBV7-9; D: -
DNA: TGTGCCAGCAGCTTAGGTGGCGATGGTAACTATGGCTACACCTTC; CDR3: CASSLGGDGNYGYTF; J: TRBJ1-2; size: few; V: TRBV7-2; D: -
DNA: TGTGCCAGTTCTGTGGGACGCACCGGGGAGCTGTTTTTT; CDR3: CASSVGRTGELFF; J: TRBJ2-2; size: -; V: TRBV19; D: -
DNA: TGTGCCATCAGTGGCCTAGGGGCAGGGCAACAAACGCTCTACAATGAGCAGTTCTTC; CDR3: CAISGLGAGQQTLYNEQFF; J: TRBJ2-1; size: -; V: TRBV10-3; D: -
DNA: TGTGCCAGTAAACTCGGGACAGGCTACGAGCAGTACTTC; CDR3: CASKLGTGYEQYF; J: TRBJ2-7; size: -; V: TRBV19; D: TRBD1
DNA: TGTGCCAGCAGACGGGACAGAGTAAACACCGGGGAGCTGTTTTTT; CDR3: CASRRDRVNTGELFF; J: TRBJ2-2; size: few; V: TRBV6-5; D: TRBD1
DNA: TGTGCCAGCAGCTTAGCCGGGACCGCGTTCTATGGCTACACCTTC; CDR3: CASSLAGTAFYGYTF; J: TRBJ1-2; size: few; V: TRBV7-2; D: -
DNA: TGTGCCAGCAGCGAGGGACTAGCGGGGGGCAGCCAAGAGACCCAGTACTTC; CDR3: CASSEGLAGGSQETQYF; J: TRBJ2-5; size: -; V: TRBV7-2; D: TRBD2
DNA: TGTGCCAGCAGCTTGCGACAAATCCTCTATGGCTACACCTTC; CDR3: CASSLRQILYGYTF; J: TRBJ1-2; size: -; V: TRBV7-2; D: -
DNA: TGTGCCAGCAGTTTATGGGGACCGAACCAAGAGACCCAGTACTTC; CDR3: CASSLWGPNQETQYF; J: TRBJ2-5; size: -; V: TRBV12-3/TRBV12-4; D: -
DNA: TGTGCCAGCTCACTACGAGGGACCTTGAACACTGAAGCTTTCTTT; CDR3: CASSLRGTLNTEAFF; J: TRBJ1-1; size: -; V: TRBV18; D: -
DNA: TGTGCCAGCAGCTTAGTCCCACGACTAGCTGAGGAGCAGTACTTC; CDR3: CASSLVPRLAEEQYF; J: TRBJ2-7; size: few; V: TRBV11-1; D: TRBD2
DNA: TGCAGTGCTAGTAAGGTGACCAATGAAAAACTGTTTTTT; CDR3: CSASKVTNEKLFF; J: TRBJ1-4; size: -; V: TRBV20-1; D: -
DNA: TGTGCCAGCAGCCCGCCGGGCGTAGAAAAACTGTTTTTT; CDR3: CASSPPGVEKLFF; J: TRBJ1-4; size: -; V: TRBV7-8; D: -
DNA: TGTGCCAGCAGTTTTCTCTACAGAAGCCCTTATTCACCCCTCCACTTT; CDR3: CASSFLYRSPYSPLHF; J: TRBJ1-6; size: -; V: TRBV27; D: -